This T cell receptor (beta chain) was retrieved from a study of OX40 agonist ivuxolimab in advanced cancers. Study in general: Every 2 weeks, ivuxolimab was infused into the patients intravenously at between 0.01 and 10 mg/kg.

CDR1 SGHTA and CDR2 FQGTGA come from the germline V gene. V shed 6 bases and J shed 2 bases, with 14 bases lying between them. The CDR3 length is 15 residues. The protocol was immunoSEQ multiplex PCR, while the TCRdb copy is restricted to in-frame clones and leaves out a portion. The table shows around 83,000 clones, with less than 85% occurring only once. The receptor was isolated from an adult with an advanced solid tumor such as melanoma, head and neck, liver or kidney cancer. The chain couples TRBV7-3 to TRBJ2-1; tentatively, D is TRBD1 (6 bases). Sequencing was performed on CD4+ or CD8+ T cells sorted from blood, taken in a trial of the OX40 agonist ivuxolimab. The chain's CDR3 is CASSLETGTYNEQFF. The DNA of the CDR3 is TGTGCCAGCAGTCTCGAGACAGGTACCTACAATGAGCAGTTCTTC.